Each of the 8 T cell receptor beta chains below was sequenced from the same sample in a study of shared clonotypes between healthy human individuals. Method: immunoSEQ multiplex PCR; TCRdb's copy keeps in-frame clones and lacks some. The repertoire holds 2 million to 2.5 million clones, with 95% as singletons. The specimen sequenced was naive CD4+ T cells sorted from blood. Stated subset: CD45RA+ positively selected. These receptors were taken from a man between 18 and 29 years old in good health.

The rearrangement links TRBV19 to TRBJ1-5; 8 nucleotides line up with TRBD1. The CDR3 is made up of 17 amino acids. With 3 bases clipped from V and 1 base from J, the junction kept 8 bases outside the gene matches. Germline-derived CDR1 and CDR2 are LNHDA and SQIVND (reference sequence). The CDR3 sequence is CASSMLVGQGSNQPQHF. The CDR3 DNA is TGTGCCAGTAGTATGCTCGTAGGACAGGGAAGCAATCAGCCCCAGCATTTT.

The rearrangement links TRBV10-3 to TRBJ1-4; D is unclear. Germline loops: CDR1 ENHRY, CDR2 SYGVKD. The CDR3 sequence is 13 residues long. V was shortened by 10 bases and J by 6 bases, with 15 bases between the two germline ends. CDR3 sequence: CASNPGGDEKLFF. The CDR3 DNA reads TGTGCCAGCAATCCCGGTGGAGATGAAAAACTGTTTTTT.

Remarks on this clone: This specimen includes other DNA sequences encoding the same CDR3. V is TRBV7-3 and J is TRBJ1-1; possible D gene TRBD1, 5 bases. V was clipped by 1 base and J by 4 bases, with 10 bases between them. This CDR3 spans 14 amino acids. In germline, CDR1 is SGHTA, CDR2 FQGTGA. This CDR3 is CASSLNGGGTEAFF. CDR3 DNA: TGTGCCAGCAGCTTAAATGGGGGTGGCACTGAAGCTTTCTTT.

This clone showed up just once. V usage is TRBV7-8 and J usage is TRBJ2-2; TRBD2 is a possible D gene (6 bases). The CDR3 runs 15 residues. Trimming removed 3 bases from V and 4 bases from J, with 12 bases in between. The V gene's germline CDR1 is SGHVS and CDR2 FQNEAQ. DNA of the CDR3: TGTGCCAGCAGCTTGGCGGGAACGGGCACCGGGGAGCTGTTTTTT. As protein: CASSLAGTGTGELFF.

CDR3 DNA: TGTGCCAGCAGTTTATCGATGACAGTAGGCGGGGGCATGAACACTGAAGCTTTCTTT. This gives the protein CASSLSMTVGGGMNTEAFF. The rearrangement links TRBV27 to TRBJ1-1; TRBD1 might be the D (6 bases). CDR3 length: 19 amino acids. Germline CDR1 MNHEY, CDR2 SMNVEV (reference sequence). V was trimmed by 0 bases and J by 0 bases, leaving 20 bases between them.

This clone has just one count. The rearrangement uses TRBV2 and TRBJ2-7; 12 nucleotides line up with TRBD2. The V segment lost 3 bases and the J segment 6 bases; nucleotides outside the gene matches: 3. The CDR3 length is 14 residues. Germline loops: CDR1 SNHLY, CDR2 FYNNEI. As DNA, the CDR3 is TGTGCCAGCAGTGACCGGACTAGCGGGACCGAGCAGTACTTC. It yields the protein CASSDRTSGTEQYF.

The chain uses TRBV2 and TRBJ1-3; D is unclear. CDR3 length: 14 amino acids. Germline CDR1 SNHLY, CDR2 FYNNEI. Between the trimmed V and J ends, which lost 3 bases and 4 bases, there was a span of 10 bases. The DNA of the CDR3 is TGTGCCAGCAGTGACGAGGCCCTCGGAAACACCATATATTTT. Protein: CASSDEALGNTIYF.

This chain uses TRBV7-2 with TRBJ2-1; 7 bases agree with TRBD2. Germline CDR1 is SGHTA and CDR2 is FQGNSA. The CDR3 spans 13 residues. The V gene end was trimmed by 2 bases and the J gene end by 7 bases; junction bases not matched to a gene: 2. The CDR3 nucleotides read TGTGCCAGCAGCTTACCCGGGAGGAATGAGCAGTTCTTC. Translating gives CASSLPGRNEQFF. Supplemented by reference TRBV7-2 and TRBJ2-1, the full variable domain reads GAGVSQSPSNKVTEKGKDVELRCDPISGHTALYWYRQSLGQGLEFLIYFQGNSAPDKSGLPSDRFSAERTGGSVSTLTIQRTQQEDSAVYLCASSLPGRNEQFFGPGTRLTVL.